This T cell receptor (beta chain) was identified during a study of cytomegalovirus exposure and HLA in healthy donors. The PCR was carried out with 60 Vbeta primers and 13 Jbeta primers. Libraries were prepared by immunoSEQ multiplex PCR; TCRdb keeps only in-frame clonotypes and omits some of them. Counted here are 200,000 to 250,000 clones, around four fifths occurring once; the ten biggest clones make up about 1.7%. The CDR3 is 13 amino acids. The V gene lost 4 bases and the J gene lost 1 base, with 4 bases spanning the gap. Per germline, CDR1 LNHDA and CDR2 SQIVND (reference sequence). Sequencing was done on a sample of PBMCs. The TCR comes from a man between 50 and 59 years old in good health and CMV-seronegative. The V call is TRBV19, the J call TRBJ2-2; unclear D gene. This CDR3 is CASSTLNTGELFF. As DNA, the CDR3 is TGTGCCAGTAGTACCCTGAACACCGGGGAGCTGTTTTTT.